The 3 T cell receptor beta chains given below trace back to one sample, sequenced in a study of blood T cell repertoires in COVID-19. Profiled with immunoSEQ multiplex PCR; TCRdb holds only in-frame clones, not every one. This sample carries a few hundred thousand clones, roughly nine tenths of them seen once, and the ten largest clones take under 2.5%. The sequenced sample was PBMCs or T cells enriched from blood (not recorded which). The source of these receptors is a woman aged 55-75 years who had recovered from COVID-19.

The CDR3 loop reads CASSYQGGVTEAFF. Here the CDR3 DNA reads TGTGCCAGCAGCTATCAGGGGGGTGTCACTGAAGCTTTCTTT. The gene calls are TRBV7-9 and TRBJ1-1, with TRBD1 identical over 7 bases. The CDR3 consists of 14 residues. V trimming: 4 bases; J trimming: 4 bases; junction bases outside the gene matches: 6. Germline V lookup: CDR1 SEHNR, CDR2 FQNEAQ (reference sequence).

The CDR3 DNA reads as TGTGCCAGCAGTGAAGAGGCGGTGAGCACTGAAGCTTTCTTT. Protein sequence: CASSEEAVSTEAFF. The genes are TRBV6-1 and TRBJ1-1; D ambiguous. The CDR3 is 14 residues long. The germline V and J ends were trimmed by 1 base and 4 bases, with 10 bases remaining between them. CDR1 is MNHNS, CDR2 SASEGT, per germline.

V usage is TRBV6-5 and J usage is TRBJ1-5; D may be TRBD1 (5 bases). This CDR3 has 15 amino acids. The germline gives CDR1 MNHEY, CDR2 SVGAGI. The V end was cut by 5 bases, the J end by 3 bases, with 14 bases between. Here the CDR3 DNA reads TGTGCCAGCAGTCCATTTGGAGGGGACAATCAGCCCCAGCATTTT. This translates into CASSPFGGDNQPQHF.